A single sample gave rise to the 2 T cell receptor beta chains below, sequenced in a study of blood T cells in healthy people across ages. PCR was performed a second time for roughly 7 to 11 cycles using a sample-barcoded 5' primer and a J-beta primer mix. Each CDR3 protein is one row after TCRdb ran MiXCR on the 5' RACE reads. The sample lists about 700,000 distinct CDR3 sequences, approximately 29% occurring once. Material for sequencing was blood. These TCRs come from a woman of 80 years or more in good health.

This clonotype was found once. A much larger clone differs from this one at a single base, so this may be a read error. The J gene is TRBJ2-7, the V gene TRBV29-1; D ambiguous. The CDR3 consists of 11 residues. V lost 5 bases and J lost 7, with 12 bases in between. Germline V lookup: CDR1 SQVTM, CDR2 ANQGSEA. The CDR3 spells CSVRIRDEQYF. CDR3 DNA sequence: TGCAGCGTTCGGATTAGGGATGAGCAGTACTTC.

The gene calls are TRBV23-1 and TRBJ2-1, with TRBD1 matching over 11 bases. TRBV23-1 carries the ORF label, with uncertain function. The CDR3 is made up of 18 amino acids. J lost 5 bases, V lost 4 bases, and 13 bases had no gene match. The CDR3 DNA is TGCGCCAGCAGTCTTCCACCATGGACAGGGGGCCAACACAATGAGCAGTTCTTC. This codes for CASSLPPWTGGQHNEQFF.